The 17 T cell receptor beta chains presented below share a single source sample, sequenced in a study of T cell responses to AZD1222 COVID-19 vaccine. This table comes from immunoSEQ multiplex PCR, and its TCRdb copy is limited to in-frame clones, with some not included. The table lists more than 110,000 clones, 90% to 95% of them singletons. Source: peripheral blood, taken on day 0 of AZD1222 vaccination. The receptor set was obtained from an adult in good health.

V gene TRBV5-4 combines with J gene TRBJ2-7; D may be TRBD2 (5 bases). CDR1 is SGHNT and CDR2 is YYREEE in the germline V gene (reference sequence). This CDR3 spans 13 amino acids. The ends were cut back, 1 base at V and 3 bases at J, with 8 bases in the middle. The CDR3 DNA sequence: TGTGCCAGCAGCTTGCGAGGGAACTACGAGCAGTACTTC. As protein: CASSLRGNYEQYF.

The chain is built from TRBV2 and TRBJ2-1, with D unclear. This CDR3 contains 11 residues. Trimming left V 3 bases short and J 13 bases short, with 10 bases between. Germline lookup yields CDR1 SNHLY and CDR2 FYNNEI. CDR3 protein: CASSDTATQFF. CDR3 coding DNA: TGTGCCAGCAGTGATACAGCGACACAGTTCTTC.

This chain links TRBV25-1 with TRBJ2-7; the D gene is possibly TRBD2 (7 bases). CDR1 is MGHDK and CDR2 is SYGVNS in the germline V gene. V shed 6 bases and J shed 1 base, with 16 bases lying between them. The CDR3 covers 15 residues. The CDR3 DNA reads TGTGCCAGCAGAGGGGGGGCAACACTATCCTACGAGCAGTACTTC. Translated: CASRGGATLSYEQYF.

This clone was seen once. This chain uses TRBV4-1 with TRBJ1-6; the D is unclear. CDR3 length equals 16 residues. With 1 base removed from V and 2 bases from J, the gap between germline ends came to 9 bases. The V gene's germline CDR1 is MGHRA and CDR2 YSYEKL. The CDR3 sequence is CASSQVGSPYNSPLHF. As DNA, the CDR3 is TGCGCCAGCAGCCAAGTCGGTAGTCCCTATAATTCACCCCTCCACTTT.

This sequence joins TRBV19 and TRBJ1-4; 7 nucleotides agree with TRBD1. The V gene end was trimmed by 4 bases and the J gene end by 4 bases; junction bases not matched to a gene: 6. The CDR3 totals 15 residues. The germline CDR1 and CDR2 sequences are LNHDA and SQIVND (reference sequence). In DNA form, the CDR3 reads TGTGCCAGTAGTACCCTGACAGGGATTAATGAAAAACTGTTTTTT. Translated: CASSTLTGINEKLFF.

V is TRBV6-5 and J is TRBJ1-1, with D tentatively TRBD1 (5 bases). V shed 6 bases and J shed 3 bases, with 8 bases lying between them. The CDR3 covers 12 residues. Germline-derived CDR1 and CDR2 are MNHEY and SVGAGI. CDR3 bases: TGTGCCAGCAGCGCAGGGTACACTGAAGCTTTCTTT. Translated: CASSAGYTEAFF.

The chain joins TRBV11-2 to TRBJ1-1, with D uncertain. V lost 0 bases to trimming and J lost 6 bases, with 8 bases between them. CDR3 length: 13 residues. Looked up from germline, CDR1 is SGHAT and CDR2 is FQNNGV. The CDR3 DNA reads TGTGCCAGCAGCTTAGATAGGTTTGCTGAAGCTTTCTTT. Translating it yields CASSLDRFAEAFF. Combining the CDR3 with reference TRBV11-2 and TRBJ1-1 gives the whole variable domain EAGVAQSPRYKIIEKRQSVAFWCNPISGHATLYWYQQILGQGPKLLIQFQNNGVVDDSQLPKDRFSAERLKGVDSTLKIQPAKLEDSAVYLCASSLDRFAEAFFGQGTRLTVV.

The rearrangement links TRBV18 to TRBJ2-1; D gene uncertain. The CDR3 contains 13 residues. Germline CDR1 KGHSH, CDR2 LQKENI. V was trimmed by 5 bases and J by 10 bases, leaving 15 bases between them. CDR3 sequence reads: CASSNGVDGEQFF. In DNA, the CDR3 is TGTGCCAGCTCAAATGGGGTGGACGGGGAGCAGTTCTTC.

V and J are TRBV29-1 and TRBJ2-2; the D gene is possibly TRBD2 (6 bases). This CDR3 comprises 13 residues. V was shortened by 6 bases and J by 5 bases, with 13 bases between the two germline ends. Germline CDR1 SQVTM, CDR2 ANQGSEA. CDR3 sequence reads: CSVLPGGTGELFF. For the CDR3, the DNA is TGCAGCGTCTTACCCGGGGGTACCGGGGAGCTGTTTTTT.

The chain joins TRBV3-1 (or the pseudogene TRBV3-2) to TRBJ2-5, with 8 bases identical to TRBD1. Germline CDR1 and CDR2: LGHDT and YNNKEL (reference sequence). This CDR3 region has 15 residues. The J segment lost 6 bases and the V segment lost 4 bases, leaving 10 bases of the junction unmatched. CDR3: CASSPWTGSRQTQYF. The CDR3 region has the DNA TGTGCCAGCAGCCCCTGGACAGGGTCGAGGCAGACCCAGTACTTC.

The chain recombines TRBV5-6 with TRBJ1-4; the D is unclear. Germline V gene sequence: CDR1 SGHDT, CDR2 YYEEEE. The CDR3 runs 15 residues. Trimming shortened V by 1 base and J by 6 bases, and 13 bases separated the two germline ends. The chain's CDR3 is CASSLWGDTDEKLFF. In nucleotides, the CDR3 is TGTGCCAGCAGCTTGTGGGGAGACACTGATGAAAAACTGTTTTTT.

V and J are TRBV4-3 and TRBJ1-1; tentative D call: TRBD1 (5 bases). Germline CDR1 and CDR2: LGHNA and YSLEER. Trimming left V 1 base short and J 2 bases short, with 8 bases between. The CDR3 runs to 14 residues. The CDR3 protein is CASSQGRGNTEAFF. The CDR3 DNA sequence: TGCGCCAGCAGCCAAGGGAGGGGTAACACTGAAGCTTTCTTT.

The rearrangement links TRBV28 to TRBJ1-2, with 9 bases fitting TRBD1. This CDR3 has 13 residues. V shed 10 bases and J 7 bases; nucleotides not matched to a gene: 10. The germline V gene encodes CDR1 MDHEN and CDR2 SYDVKM. CDR3 protein: CAIREQGAGGYTF. CDR3 nucleotides: TGTGCCATCAGAGAACAGGGGGCGGGTGGCTACACCTTC.

This chain connects TRBV28 to TRBJ2-7, with 9 bases lining up with TRBD1. CDR1 is MDHEN and CDR2 is SYDVKM in the germline V gene. Trimming removed 6 bases from V and 3 bases from J; junction bases left unmatched: 3. The CDR3 contains 13 residues. CDR3 loop: CASRGTGLYEQYF. The CDR3 DNA reads as TGTGCCAGCAGGGGGACAGGGCTCTACGAGCAGTACTTC.

J is TRBJ2-7 and V is TRBV6-4, with unresolved D. Trimming took 2 bases from V and 5 from J, leaving 13 bases between them. The length of the CDR3 is 14 residues. In germline, CDR1 is MRHNA, CDR2 SNTAGT. CDR3 nucleotide sequence: TGTGCCAGCAGTGACAAGGGCTCGCGCCACGAGCAGTACTTC. Encoded protein: CASSDKGSRHEQYF.

The chain is built from TRBV4-1 and TRBJ1-6; tentatively, D is TRBD1 (5 bases). The germline V gene has CDR1 MGHRA and CDR2 YSYEKL. The CDR3 is 13 residues long. V shed 0 bases and J shed 14 bases, with 11 bases lying between them. In DNA, the CDR3 is TGCGCCAGCAGCCAAGATACAGGCAGATCCCTCCACTTT. Encoded protein: CASSQDTGRSLHF.

The genes are TRBV6-2 or TRBV6-3 and TRBJ2-7; 8 bases match TRBD2. The trim removed 0 bases at V and 4 bases at J, leaving 5 bases unmatched. This CDR3 region has 15 residues. CDR1 and CDR2 from the germline V gene are MNHEY and SVGEGT. Here the CDR3 DNA reads TGTGCCAGCAGTTACTCAGCGGGAGTTGCGTACGAGCAGTACTTC. Protein sequence: CASSYSAGVAYEQYF.